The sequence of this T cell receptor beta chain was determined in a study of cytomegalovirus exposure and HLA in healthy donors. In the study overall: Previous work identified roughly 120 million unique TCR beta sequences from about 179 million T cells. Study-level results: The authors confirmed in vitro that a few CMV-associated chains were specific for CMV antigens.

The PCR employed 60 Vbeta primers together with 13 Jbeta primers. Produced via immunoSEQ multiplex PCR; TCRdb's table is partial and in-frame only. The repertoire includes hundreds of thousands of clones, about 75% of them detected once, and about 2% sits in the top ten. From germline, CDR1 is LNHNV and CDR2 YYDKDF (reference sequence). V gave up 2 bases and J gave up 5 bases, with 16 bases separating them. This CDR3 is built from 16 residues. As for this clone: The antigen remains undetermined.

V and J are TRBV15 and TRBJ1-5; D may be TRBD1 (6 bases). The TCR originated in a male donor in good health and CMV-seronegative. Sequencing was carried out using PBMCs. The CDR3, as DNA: TGTGCCACCAGCAGAAACAAGGGGGGGGGCGATCAGCCCCAGCATTTT. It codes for CATSRNKGGGDQPQHF.